The 14 T cell receptor beta chains listed next were all sequenced from one sample in a study of T cell repertoires in cytomegalovirus infection. TCRdb re-called the reads through MiXCR, storing one row per CDR3 protein. The profile covers about 440,000 distinct CDR3 sequences, with approximately 32% appearing a single time and about 13% taken by the ten largest. Sequencing was done on a sample of PBMCs. The receptors stem from a human donor in good health (CMV status not recorded). Some clones in this sample may be carry-over from other donors' samples.

This clonotype was detected ten times or more. The chain joins TRBV7-2 to TRBJ2-5; no firm D call. Germline V gene data show CDR1 as SGHTA and CDR2 as FQGNSA. The CDR3 totals 14 residues. Trimming cost V 1 base and J 1 base, with 7 bases left between them. The CDR3 DNA sequence: TGTGCCAGCAGCTTAGACGGCAGCCAAGAGACCCAGTACTTC. Translation: CASSLDGSQETQYF.

The chain links TRBV15 to TRBJ1-5; 7 bases line up with TRBD1. The CDR3 extends over 20 amino acids. CDR1 is LNHNV and CDR2 is YYDKDF in the germline V gene (reference sequence). The junction had 19 bases not matched to a gene; V was cut back by 2 bases and J by 3 bases. As DNA, the CDR3 is TGTGCCACCAGCAGAAAAAATAAGCTGACCGGGACAGCTGACAATCAGCCCCAGCATTTT. It translates to CATSRKNKLTGTADNQPQHF.

This clonotype was detected a few times. This chain joins TRBV15 and TRBJ1-3, with D uncertain. The CDR3 is 16 amino acids. V gave up 0 bases and J gave up 4 bases, with 13 bases separating them. Germline CDR1 and CDR2: LNHNV and YYDKDF (reference sequence). This chain's CDR3 is CATSREKGVTGNTIYF. CDR3 DNA sequence: TGTGCCACCAGCAGAGAGAAGGGAGTCACAGGAAACACCATATATTTT.

This clonotype came up many times. The CDR3 is CASRRRQGGYEQYF. CDR3 nucleotides: TGTGCCAGCAGACGCCGACAGGGTGGCTACGAGCAGTACTTC. The rearrangement joins TRBV7-2 to TRBJ2-7; TRBD1 agrees at 7 bases. This CDR3 comprises 14 residues. The V and J ends lost 6 bases and 3 bases, in that order; junction bases with no gene match: 8. Germline CDR1 SGHTA, CDR2 FQGNSA.

V is TRBV6-6 and J is TRBJ2-7, with D perhaps TRBD1 (5 bases). CDR3 size: 11 residues. Germline CDR1 is MNHNY and CDR2 is SVGAGI (reference sequence). V lost 6 bases, J lost 10 bases, and 13 bases lay in between. DNA of the CDR3: TGTGCCAGCAGGCTCAGGGCTACCCAGTACTTC. Protein product: CASRLRATQYF.

Many counts were recorded for this clonotype. The V gene is TRBV5-5, the J gene TRBJ1-5; perhaps TRBD1 as D (5 bases). Germline V gene lookup returns CDR1 SGHKS and CDR2 YYEKEE (reference sequence). Trimming shortened V by 4 bases and J by 0 bases, and 11 bases separated the two germline ends. The CDR3 consists of 15 residues. The chain's CDR3 is CASSQTAYSNQPQHF. The CDR3 region has the DNA TGTGCCAGCAGCCAGACAGCTTATAGCAATCAGCCCCAGCATTTT.

This clonotype was detected only a few times. This chain joins TRBV4-3 and TRBJ2-3; possibly TRBD2 for D (5 bases). This CDR3 spans 13 amino acids. Germline loops: CDR1 LGHNA, CDR2 YSLEER. V lost 0 bases to trimming and J lost 4 bases, with 5 bases between them. The CDR3 DNA sequence: TGCGCCAGCAGCCAAGAACTAGCAGATACGCAGTATTTT. It codes for CASSQELADTQYF.

The gene calls are TRBV7-6 and TRBJ2-7; 8 bases map to TRBD1. Germline V gene data show CDR1 as SGHVS and CDR2 as FNYEAQ. V gave up 1 base and J gave up 0 bases; unmatched junction bases: 5. The CDR3 is made up of 16 amino acids. DNA for the CDR3: TGTGCCAGCAGCTTAGGGGCCGGGACAGGCTCCTACGAGCAGTACTTC. Its translation is CASSLGAGTGSYEQYF. Full variable domain (rest looked up from reference TRBV7-6 and TRBJ2-7): GAGVSQSPRYKVTKRGQDVALRCDPISGHVSLYWYRQALGQGPEFLTYFNYEAQQDKSGLPNDRFSAERPEGSISTLTIQRTEQRDSAMYRCASSLGAGTGSYEQYFGPGTRLTVT.

This chain joins TRBV7-2 and TRBJ2-1; 10 bases are a match to TRBD1. Germline V gene data show CDR1 as SGHTA and CDR2 as FQGNSA. J was trimmed by 0 bases and V by 5 bases; bases with no gene match: 10. The CDR3 is 18 amino acids. CDR3: CASSRPRDRGHSYNEQFF. CDR3 nucleotide sequence: TGTGCCAGCAGCAGGCCCCGGGACAGGGGACACTCCTACAATGAGCAGTTCTTC.

The sample holds a few counts of this clonotype. The chain uses TRBV4-2 and TRBJ1-1, with D possibly being TRBD1 (5 bases). The CDR3 is made up of 14 amino acids. CDR1 LGHNA and CDR2 YNFKEQ come from the germline V gene. The V and J ends lost 3 bases and 3 bases respectively, with 11 bases between them. The CDR3 loop reads CASSQTGQDTEAFF. In DNA form, the CDR3 reads TGTGCCAGCAGCCAGACGGGGCAGGACACTGAAGCTTTCTTT.

This clonotype showed up just once. V gene TRBV29-1 combines with J gene TRBJ2-7; a possible D gene is TRBD1 (7 bases). Deletions cut 0 bases from V and 4 bases from J, with 19 bases between. The CDR3 extends over 16 amino acids. Germline lookup yields CDR1 SQVTM and CDR2 ANQGSEA. CDR3 residues: CSVEDTLLTGRYEQYF. The CDR3 DNA follows: TGCAGCGTTGAAGATACCCTCTTGACAGGGAGGTACGAGCAGTACTTC.

This clonotype was detected only a few times. The gene calls are TRBV11-1 and TRBJ2-7; TRBD1 aligns across 9 bases. The trim removed 1 base at V and 2 bases at J, leaving 6 bases unmatched. The CDR3 runs 16 residues. The germline V gene encodes CDR1 SGHAT and CDR2 FQDESV (reference sequence). In DNA, the CDR3 is TGTGCCAGCAGCTTAGAATTTGGGACAGGGACCTACGAGCAGTACTTC. This sequence encodes CASSLEFGTGTYEQYF.

The chain recombines TRBV5-1 with TRBJ2-3; D unresolved. V dropped 1 base and J dropped 1 base, with 25 bases sitting between them. Germline V lookup: CDR1 SGHRS, CDR2 YFSETQ. This CDR3 spans 20 amino acids. CDR3 protein: CASSLLGPHLPQTRTDTQYF. For the CDR3, the DNA is TGCGCCAGCAGCTTGTTAGGGCCACACCTCCCCCAAACCCGCACAGATACGCAGTATTTT.

J is TRBJ1-5 and V is TRBV19, with D tentatively TRBD1 (6 bases). V was shortened by 5 bases and J by 4 bases, with 21 bases between the two germline ends. CDR3 length: 17 amino acids. Germline CDR1 reads LNHDA; CDR2 reads SQIVND (reference sequence). The CDR3 DNA sequence: TGTGCCAGTAGTTCCTGGAGGGTCCAGGGGTTGAATCAGCCCCAGCATTTT. This sequence encodes CASSSWRVQGLNQPQHF.